This T cell receptor beta chain was recovered during a study of OX40 agonist ivuxolimab in advanced cancers. For context, the study as a whole: Ivuxolimab was an agonistic, fully human IgG2 monoclonal antibody directed against OX40 (CD134), a costimulatory receptor. Intravenous ivuxolimab was administered to patients every 2 weeks at six dose levels: 0.01, 0.1, 0.3, 1.5, 3 and 10 mg/kg. Of the approximately 54 dose-escalation patients, hepatocellular carcinoma was present in roughly 19, melanoma in roughly 15, renal cell carcinoma in 9 and head and neck cancer in 9. A male proportion of 82.7% and a mean age of around 60 years, ranging from about 20 to 79, were recorded for the dose-escalation cohort. Prior anti-PD-1, anti-PD-L1 or anti-CTLA-4 therapy was permitted, and checkpoint inhibitors had been received by about 36% of dose-escalation patients. Partial responses occurred in three dose-escalation patients, of whom one had hepatocellular carcinoma and two had cutaneous melanoma. Peripheral TCRbeta sequencing was intended to test whether TCR sequence diversity was altered and clonal T-cell expansion was caused by ivuxolimab. The monotherapy dose-escalation portion (N of about 50 patients) of the phase I ivuxolimab trial is reported in the paper. General findings and caveats noted by the study authors: At doses of 0.1 to 3.0 mg/kg, clonal expansion of both CD4+ and CD8+ T cells in blood was seen between baseline and week 6. In the 0.1-3.0 mg/kg groups, partial responders were among the patients with the lowest normalized peripheral clonal expansion, particularly in CD8+ T cells. Low levels of normalized T-cell clonal expansion were also seen in some patients who did not respond. The antigen specificity of the peripheral T cells that underwent clonal expansion was not determined. After ivuxolimab, more expanded clones were found on average in CD8+ T cells than in CD4+ T cells.

About this clone: The antigen this receptor binds is unknown. Per-nucleotide qualities are absent, and no much larger clonotype sits a single base away.

The V end gives up 0 bases and the J end 4 bases, leaving 2 bases in the junction not matched to a gene. The CDR3 numbers 15 residues from cysteine through phenylalanine. Only the CDR3 DNA is retained, 45 bases long and in frame from the first base. Looking up the germline V gene yields CDR1 SGHRS and CDR2 YFSETQ. For sequencing of the TCRbeta CDR3 region, genomic DNA was extracted from the sorted cells. The immunoSEQ Assay was used to sequence the TCRbeta CDR3 regions. The table was pulled from immuneACCESS by TCRdb, which kept in-frame rearrangements only. Such tables lose some clones; where checked, under half of the loss comes from unresolved V genes, and the rest has no known cause. This sample is represented by about 80,000 clones; about 92% of them were singletons. The top ten clones comprise more than 4.5% of the sample. Patients with autoimmune disease history or receiving systemic immunosuppression were excluded from the trial. In every dose cohort, peripheral blood was drawn for TCR sequencing at baseline, cycle 4 day 1, and cycle 7 day 1. Samples came from an open-label, multicenter, first-in-human phase I dose-escalation trial of ivuxolimab. The trial enrolled adults with locally advanced or metastatic head and neck squamous cell, hepatocellular, melanoma or renal cell carcinoma. CD4+ and CD8+ T cells were sorted separately from peripheral blood before TCR sequencing.

This specimen consisted of CD4+ or CD8+ T cells sorted from blood, obtained in a trial of the OX40 agonist ivuxolimab. This sequence originates from an adult with an advanced solid tumor such as melanoma, head and neck, liver or kidney cancer. Recombination connected TRBV5-1 to TRBJ2-1, and 9 junction bases match TRBD2. At the DNA level, the sequence is TGCGCCAGCAGCTTGGTAGCGGGAGCGTACAATGAGCAGTTCTTC. It specifies CASSLVAGAYNEQFF.